One and the same sample provided the 8 T cell receptor beta chains below, sequenced in a study of blood T cell repertoires in COVID-19. Some clones are missing from TCRdb's copy, which holds only in-frame ones; the method was immunoSEQ multiplex PCR. The data hold about 180,000 clones, with 79% observed a single time. Sequencing was carried out using peripheral blood. The receptors shown here come from a woman aged 60-70 years with COVID-19, enrolled during active disease.

This chain uses TRBV11-2 with TRBJ2-2; 7 bases align to TRBD1. With V trimmed by 3 bases and J by 7 bases, 5 bases remained unmatched. The CDR3 loop spans 14 amino acids. Germline V CDR1 and CDR2: SGHAT, FQNNGV. CDR3 DNA sequence: TGTGCCAGCAGCTTTGACAGGGTTAACGGGGAGCTGTTTTTT. Translation: CASSFDRVNGELFF.

The J gene is TRBJ1-5, the V gene TRBV5-6; the D gene is possibly TRBD1 (5 bases). This CDR3 has 14 amino acids. Germline assignment: CDR1 SGHDT and CDR2 YYEEEE. V was clipped by 5 bases and J by 5 bases, with 14 bases between them. The DNA for the CDR3 is TGTGCCAGCAGTATGTCTCAGGGCTATCAGCCCCAGCATTTT. This translates into CASSMSQGYQPQHF.

The chain couples TRBV29-1 to TRBJ2-1; a possible D gene is TRBD2 (6 bases). Germline V CDR1 and CDR2: SQVTM, ANQGSEA. CDR3 length: 15 residues. The V end lost 4 bases, the J end lost 2 bases, and 15 bases lay between the germline ends. CDR3 residues: CSVGGGVPTYNEQFF. CDR3 nucleotides: TGCAGCGTTGGAGGCGGGGTCCCAACCTACAATGAGCAGTTCTTC.

The V call is TRBV30, the J call TRBJ2-1; the match to TRBD1 covers 10 bases. The germline gives CDR1 GTSNPN, CDR2 SVGIG (reference sequence). Unmatched junction bases numbered 2, after V lost 6 bases and J lost 9 bases. The CDR3 sequence is 11 residues long. The CDR3 spells CACGQGGEQFF. The DNA for the CDR3 is TGTGCCTGCGGACAGGGGGGTGAGCAGTTCTTC.

The chain joins TRBV28 to TRBJ2-2, with TRBD2 as a possible D gene (5 bases). V lost 6 bases, J lost 2 bases, and 7 bases lay in between. This CDR3 spans 13 amino acids. The germline gives CDR1 MDHEN, CDR2 SYDVKM. As DNA, the CDR3 is TGTGCCAGCAGAGGGAGTAACACCGGGGAGCTGTTTTTT. As protein: CASRGSNTGELFF.

The rearrangement uses TRBV5-6 and TRBJ2-5, with 8 bases fitting TRBD1. The trim removed 2 bases at V and 5 bases at J, leaving 5 bases unmatched. Germline V gene data show CDR1 as SGHDT and CDR2 as YYEEEE. This CDR3 comprises 14 residues. CDR3 coding DNA: TGTGCCAGCAGCTTTCCCACAGGGGGGGAGACCCAGTACTTC. Residues: CASSFPTGGETQYF.

The genes are TRBV19 and TRBJ1-3; 10 bases are shared with TRBD1. The CDR3 spans 16 residues. V lost 7 bases, J lost 1 base, and 7 bases stayed unmatched. Germline V gene lookup returns CDR1 LNHDA and CDR2 SQIVND (reference sequence). The CDR3 region is CASTNRGQGSGNTIYF. CDR3 bases: TGTGCCAGTACCAATCGGGGACAGGGGTCTGGAAACACCATATATTTT.

V and J are TRBV7-8 and TRBJ2-1; 9 nucleotides align to TRBD1. Germline trimming cut 4 bases from V and 5 bases from J; bases unmatched to any gene: 6. CDR1 is SGHVS and CDR2 is FQNEAQ in the germline V gene. The CDR3 totals 15 residues. CDR3 nucleotides: TGTGCCAGCAGCTCTTACAGGGGGCCGGACAATGAGCAGTTCTTC. It codes for CASSSYRGPDNEQFF.